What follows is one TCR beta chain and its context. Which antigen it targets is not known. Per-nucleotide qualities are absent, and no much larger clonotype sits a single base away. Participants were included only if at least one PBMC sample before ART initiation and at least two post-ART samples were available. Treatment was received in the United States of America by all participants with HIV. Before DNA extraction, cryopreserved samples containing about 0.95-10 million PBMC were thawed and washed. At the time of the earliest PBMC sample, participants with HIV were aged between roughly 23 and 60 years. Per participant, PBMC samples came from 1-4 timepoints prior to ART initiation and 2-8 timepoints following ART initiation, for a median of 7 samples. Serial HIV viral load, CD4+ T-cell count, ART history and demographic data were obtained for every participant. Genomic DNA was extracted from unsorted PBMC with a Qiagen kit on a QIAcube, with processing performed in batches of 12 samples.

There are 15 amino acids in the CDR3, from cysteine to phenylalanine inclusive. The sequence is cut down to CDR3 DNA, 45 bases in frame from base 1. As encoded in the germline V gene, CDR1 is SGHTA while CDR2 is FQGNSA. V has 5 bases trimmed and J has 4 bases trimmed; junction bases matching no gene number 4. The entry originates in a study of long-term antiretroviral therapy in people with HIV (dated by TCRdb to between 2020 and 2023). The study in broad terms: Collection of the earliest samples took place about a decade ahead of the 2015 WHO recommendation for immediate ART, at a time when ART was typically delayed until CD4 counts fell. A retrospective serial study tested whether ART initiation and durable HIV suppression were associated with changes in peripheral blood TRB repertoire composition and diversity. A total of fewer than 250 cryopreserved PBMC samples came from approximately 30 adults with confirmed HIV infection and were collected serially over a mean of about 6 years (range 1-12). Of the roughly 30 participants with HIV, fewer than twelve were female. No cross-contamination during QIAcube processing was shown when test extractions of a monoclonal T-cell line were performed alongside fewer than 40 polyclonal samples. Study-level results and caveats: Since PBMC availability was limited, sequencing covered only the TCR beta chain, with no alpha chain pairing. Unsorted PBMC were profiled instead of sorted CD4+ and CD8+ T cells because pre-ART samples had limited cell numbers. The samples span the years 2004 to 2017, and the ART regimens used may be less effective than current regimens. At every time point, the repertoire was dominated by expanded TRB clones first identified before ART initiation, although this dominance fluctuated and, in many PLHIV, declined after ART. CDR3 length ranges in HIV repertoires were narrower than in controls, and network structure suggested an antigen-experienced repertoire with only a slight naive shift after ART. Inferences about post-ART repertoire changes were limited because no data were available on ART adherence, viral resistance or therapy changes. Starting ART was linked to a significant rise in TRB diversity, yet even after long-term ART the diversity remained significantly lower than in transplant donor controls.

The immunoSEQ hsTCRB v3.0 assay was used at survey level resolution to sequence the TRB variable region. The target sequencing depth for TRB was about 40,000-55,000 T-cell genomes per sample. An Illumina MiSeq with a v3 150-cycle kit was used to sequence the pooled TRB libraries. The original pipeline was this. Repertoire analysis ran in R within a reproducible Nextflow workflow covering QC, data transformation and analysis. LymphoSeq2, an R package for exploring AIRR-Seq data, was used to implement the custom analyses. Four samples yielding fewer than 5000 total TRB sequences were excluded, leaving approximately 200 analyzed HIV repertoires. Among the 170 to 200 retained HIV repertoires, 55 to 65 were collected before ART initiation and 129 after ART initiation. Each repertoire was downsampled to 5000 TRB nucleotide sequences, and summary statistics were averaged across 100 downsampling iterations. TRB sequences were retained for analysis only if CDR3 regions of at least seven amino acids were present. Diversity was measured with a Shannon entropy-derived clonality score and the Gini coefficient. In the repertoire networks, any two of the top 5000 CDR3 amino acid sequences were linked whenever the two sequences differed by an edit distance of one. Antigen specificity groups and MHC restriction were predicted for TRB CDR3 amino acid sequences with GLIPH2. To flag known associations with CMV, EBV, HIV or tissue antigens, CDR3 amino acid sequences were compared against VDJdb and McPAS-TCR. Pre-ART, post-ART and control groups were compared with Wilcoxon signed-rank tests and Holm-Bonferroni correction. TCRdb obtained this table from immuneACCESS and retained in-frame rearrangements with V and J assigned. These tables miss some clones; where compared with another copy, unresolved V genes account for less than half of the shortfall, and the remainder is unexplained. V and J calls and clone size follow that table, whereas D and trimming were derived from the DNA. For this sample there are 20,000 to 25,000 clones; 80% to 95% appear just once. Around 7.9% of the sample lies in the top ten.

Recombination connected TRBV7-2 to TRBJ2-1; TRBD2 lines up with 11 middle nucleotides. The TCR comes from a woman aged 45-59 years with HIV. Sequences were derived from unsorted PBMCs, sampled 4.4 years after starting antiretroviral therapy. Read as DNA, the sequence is TGTGCCAGCAGCACGGGACTAGCGGAGTACAATGAGCAGTTCTTC. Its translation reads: CASSTGLAEYNEQFF.